These 9 T cell receptor beta chains were sequenced from one sample in a study of Graves' ophthalmopathy and Graves' hyperthyroidism. Amplification of TCR beta CDR3 regions used RNA transcripts. Second-round multiplex PCR came after first-round RT-PCR with HTBI primers. TCRdb re-analysed the multiplex PCR reads in MiXCR, keeping a single row per CDR3 protein. Of roughly 480,000 distinct CDR3 sequences in the sample, 13% to 15% were seen once. The specimen sequenced was blood. The source is a woman in her twenties or thirties with Graves' ophthalmopathy.

This clonotype was seen at least ten times. The gene calls are TRBV7-2 and TRBJ1-1; D possibly corresponds to TRBD1 (5 bases). V lost 3 bases, J lost 1 base, and 9 bases lay in between. The CDR3 is made up of 14 amino acids. Per the germline V gene, CDR1 is SGHTA and CDR2 is FQGNSA. CDR3 in DNA: TGTGCCAGCAGCTTTTTGGGACGGAACACTGAAGCTTTCTTT. The encoded protein is CASSFLGRNTEAFF.

This clonotype came up many times. V usage is TRBV28 and J usage is TRBJ2-4; TRBD2 is a possible D gene (6 bases). The germline V gene has CDR1 MDHEN and CDR2 SYDVKM. CDR3 length: 14 residues. The V gene lost 2 bases and the J gene lost 8 bases, with 13 bases spanning the gap. The CDR3 DNA follows: TGTGCCAGCAGTTTAGCTAGCGTCCCCGACATTCAGTACTTC. As protein: CASSLASVPDIQYF. The full variable domain, with the rest looked up from reference TRBV28 and TRBJ2-4, is DVKVTQSSRYLVKRTGEKVFLECVQDMDHENMFWYRQDPGLGLRLIYFSYDVKMKEKGDIPEGYSVSREKKERFSLILESASTNQTSMYLCASSLASVPDIQYFGAGTRLSVL.

This clonotype was detected many times. This chain uses TRBV28 with TRBJ1-5, with D unresolved. Deletions cut 4 bases from V and 0 bases from J, with 13 bases between. The CDR3 is made up of 16 amino acids. Germline-derived CDR1 and CDR2 are MDHEN and SYDVKM. CDR3 bases: TGTGCCAGCAGTTCCCGTGAGGACTATAGCAATCAGCCCCAGCATTTT. Translation gives CASSSREDYSNQPQHF.

This clonotype has ten or more counts. The V and J genes are TRBV7-3 and TRBJ2-7; 11 bases align to TRBD2. J lost 2 bases, V lost 5 bases, and 5 bases had no gene match. This CDR3 spans 15 amino acids. Germline CDR1 and CDR2: SGHTA and FQGTGA. CDR3 in DNA: TGTGCCAGCAGCGTTAGCGGGGGGGCCGCCTACGAGCAGTACTTC. Its translation is CASSVSGGAAYEQYF.

This clonotype was counted many times. V and J are TRBV29-1 and TRBJ1-2; 7 positions agree with TRBD1. The length of the CDR3 is 11 residues. Trimming at V came to 6 bases and at J to 6 bases, leaving 4 bases not matched to a gene. Germline CDR1 SQVTM, CDR2 ANQGSEA. CDR3 nucleotides: TGCAGCGTCAAACAGGGGAATGGCTACACCTTC. Its protein product is CSVKQGNGYTF. Variable domain in full (rest from reference TRBV29-1 and TRBJ1-2): SAVISQKPSRDICQRGTSLTIQCQVDSQVTMMFWYRQQPGQSLTLIATANQGSEATYESGFVIDKFPISRPNLTFSTLTVSNMSPEDSSIYLCSVKQGNGYTFGSGTRLTVV.

This clonotype appeared a few times. The gene calls are TRBV4-1 and TRBJ1-1, with TRBD1 as a possible D gene (6 bases). Trimming left V 3 bases short and J 1 base short, with 18 bases between. The CDR3 is 17 residues long. The germline gives CDR1 MGHRA, CDR2 YSYEKL. CDR3 nucleotide sequence: TGCGCCAGCAGCCATTTGTACGACAGGAAATGGAACACTGAAGCTTTCTTT. Its protein product is CASSHLYDRKWNTEAFF.

There are many counts of this clonotype. The V call is TRBV10-3, the J call TRBJ1-5; D is perhaps TRBD1 (5 bases). Germline values: CDR1 ENHRY, CDR2 SYGVKD. With 0 bases removed from V and 4 bases from J, the gap between germline ends came to 10 bases. The CDR3 contains 15 residues. The CDR3 loop reads CAISESGGANQPQHF. The CDR3 nucleotides read TGTGCCATCAGTGAGTCGGGAGGGGCGAATCAGCCCCAGCATTTT.

This clonotype appeared many times. The J gene is TRBJ1-2, the V gene TRBV9; possibly TRBD1 for D (5 bases). The germline V gene encodes CDR1 SGDLS and CDR2 YYNGEE. The length of the CDR3 is 13 residues. Trimming stripped 0 bases from V and 5 bases from J, with 8 bases between. The CDR3 loop reads CASSVGGPYGYTF. Here the CDR3 DNA reads TGTGCCAGCAGCGTAGGGGGACCGTATGGCTACACCTTC.

The chain uses TRBV12-3 or TRBV12-4 and TRBJ2-5; 14 nucleotides match TRBD2. Trimming at V came to 5 bases and at J to 4 bases, leaving 9 bases not matched to a gene. The CDR3 has 17 amino acids. CDR3 nucleotide sequence: TGTGCCAGCAGTCCTGCGGGTGGACTAGCGGGAGGAGAGACCCAGTACTTC. It codes for CASSPAGGLAGGETQYF.